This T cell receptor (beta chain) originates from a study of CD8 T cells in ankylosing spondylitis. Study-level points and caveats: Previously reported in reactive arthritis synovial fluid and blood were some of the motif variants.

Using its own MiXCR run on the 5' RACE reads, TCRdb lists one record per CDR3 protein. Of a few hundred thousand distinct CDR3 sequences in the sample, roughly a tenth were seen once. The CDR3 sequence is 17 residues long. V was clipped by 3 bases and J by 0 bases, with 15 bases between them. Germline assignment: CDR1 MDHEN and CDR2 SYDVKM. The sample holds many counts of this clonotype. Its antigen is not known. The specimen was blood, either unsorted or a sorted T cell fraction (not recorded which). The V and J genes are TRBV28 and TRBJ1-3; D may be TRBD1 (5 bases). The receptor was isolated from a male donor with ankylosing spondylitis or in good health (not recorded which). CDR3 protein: CASSLGDGESSGNTIYF. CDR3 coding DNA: TGTGCCAGCAGTTTGGGGGACGGAGAAAGCTCTGGAAACACCATATATTTT.